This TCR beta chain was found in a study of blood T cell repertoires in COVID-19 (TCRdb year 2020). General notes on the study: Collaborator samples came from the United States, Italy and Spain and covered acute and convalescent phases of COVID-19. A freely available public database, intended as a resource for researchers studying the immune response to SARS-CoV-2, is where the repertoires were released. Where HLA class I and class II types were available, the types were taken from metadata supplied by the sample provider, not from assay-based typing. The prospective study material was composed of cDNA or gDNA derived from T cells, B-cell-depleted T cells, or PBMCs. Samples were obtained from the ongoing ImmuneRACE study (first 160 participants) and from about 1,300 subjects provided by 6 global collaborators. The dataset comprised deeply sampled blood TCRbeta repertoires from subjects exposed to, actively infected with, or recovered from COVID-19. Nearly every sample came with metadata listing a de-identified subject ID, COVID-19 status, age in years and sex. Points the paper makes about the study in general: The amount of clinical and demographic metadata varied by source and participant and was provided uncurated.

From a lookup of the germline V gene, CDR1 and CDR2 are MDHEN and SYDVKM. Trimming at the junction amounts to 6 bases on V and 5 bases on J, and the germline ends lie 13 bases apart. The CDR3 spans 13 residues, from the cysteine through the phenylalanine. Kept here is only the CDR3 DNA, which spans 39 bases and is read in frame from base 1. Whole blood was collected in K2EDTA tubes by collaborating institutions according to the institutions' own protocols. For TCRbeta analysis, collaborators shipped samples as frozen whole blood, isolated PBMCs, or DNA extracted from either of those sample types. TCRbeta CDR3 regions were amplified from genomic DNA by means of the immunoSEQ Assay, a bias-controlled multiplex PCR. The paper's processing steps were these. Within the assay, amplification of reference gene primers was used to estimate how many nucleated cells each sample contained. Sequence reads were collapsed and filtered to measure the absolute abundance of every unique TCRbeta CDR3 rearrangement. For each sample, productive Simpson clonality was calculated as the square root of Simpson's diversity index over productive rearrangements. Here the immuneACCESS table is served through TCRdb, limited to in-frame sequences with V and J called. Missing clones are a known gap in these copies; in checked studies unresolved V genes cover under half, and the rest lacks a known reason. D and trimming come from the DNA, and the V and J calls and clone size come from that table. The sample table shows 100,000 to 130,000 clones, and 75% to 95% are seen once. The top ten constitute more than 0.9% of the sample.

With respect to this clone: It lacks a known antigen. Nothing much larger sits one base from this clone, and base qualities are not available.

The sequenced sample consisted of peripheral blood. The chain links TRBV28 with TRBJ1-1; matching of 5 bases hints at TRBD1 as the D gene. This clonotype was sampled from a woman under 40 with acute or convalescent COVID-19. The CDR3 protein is CASRPQVRTEAFF. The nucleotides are TGTGCCAGCAGACCACAGGTGAGGACTGAAGCTTTCTTT.